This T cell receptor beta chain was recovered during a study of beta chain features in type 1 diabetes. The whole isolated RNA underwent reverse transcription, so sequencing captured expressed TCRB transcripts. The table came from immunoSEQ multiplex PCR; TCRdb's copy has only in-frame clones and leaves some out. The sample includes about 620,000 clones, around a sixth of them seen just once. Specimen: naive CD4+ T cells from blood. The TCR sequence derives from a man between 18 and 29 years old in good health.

The CDR3 spells CASESGSLLAKNIQYF. Here the CDR3 DNA reads TGTGCCTCCGAAAGCGGGAGCCTACTAGCCAAAAACATTCAGTACTTC. This sequence joins TRBV30 and TRBJ2-4; 8 bases map to TRBD2. The CDR3 extends over 16 amino acids. Germline assignment: CDR1 GTSNPN and CDR2 SVGIG (reference sequence). The V segment lost 7 bases and the J segment 0 bases; nucleotides outside the gene matches: 11.